The clone carrying this TCR beta chain was seen more than once but under ten times. No antigen is known for it. The data stem from a study of response to subunit inactivated influenza vaccine. General observations from the study: Every seasonal influenza vaccination brings in few new T cells, the authors suggested.

TCRdb processed the RT-PCR reads anew with MiXCR; each CDR3 protein has one entry. The sample contains 650,000 to 800,000 distinct CDR3 sequences, over 11% of which appear only once. Germline V gene lookup returns CDR1 GTSNPN and CDR2 SVGIG (reference sequence). The V and J ends lost 0 bases and 5 bases respectively, with 11 bases between them. The CDR3 is 14 amino acids. The gene calls are TRBV30 and TRBJ2-1, with a weak D call TRBD2 (6 bases). The specimen was PBMCs from blood, collected 14 to 15 days before vaccination. The receptor comes from a man between 50 and 59 years old who received an inactivated influenza vaccine. Here the CDR3 reads CAWSVLWGDNEQFF. In DNA form, the CDR3 reads TGTGCCTGGAGTGTACTATGGGGGGACAATGAGCAGTTCTTC.